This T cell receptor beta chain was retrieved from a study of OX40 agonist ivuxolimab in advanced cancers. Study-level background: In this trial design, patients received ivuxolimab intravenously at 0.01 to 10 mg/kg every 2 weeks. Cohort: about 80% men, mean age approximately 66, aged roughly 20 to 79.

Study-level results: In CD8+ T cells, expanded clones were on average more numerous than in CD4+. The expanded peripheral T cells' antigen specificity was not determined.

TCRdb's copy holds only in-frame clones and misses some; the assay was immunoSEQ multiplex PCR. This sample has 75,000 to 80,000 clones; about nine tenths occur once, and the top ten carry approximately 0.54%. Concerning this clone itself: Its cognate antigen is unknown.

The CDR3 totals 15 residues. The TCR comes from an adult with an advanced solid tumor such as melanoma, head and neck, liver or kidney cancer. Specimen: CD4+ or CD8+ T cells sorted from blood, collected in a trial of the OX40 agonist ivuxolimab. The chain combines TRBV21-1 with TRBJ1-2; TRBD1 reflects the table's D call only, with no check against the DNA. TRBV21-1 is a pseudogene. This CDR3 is CASSRALTANYGYTF. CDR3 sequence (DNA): TGTGCCAGCAGCAGGGCCCTTACAGCTAACTATGGCTACACCTTC.